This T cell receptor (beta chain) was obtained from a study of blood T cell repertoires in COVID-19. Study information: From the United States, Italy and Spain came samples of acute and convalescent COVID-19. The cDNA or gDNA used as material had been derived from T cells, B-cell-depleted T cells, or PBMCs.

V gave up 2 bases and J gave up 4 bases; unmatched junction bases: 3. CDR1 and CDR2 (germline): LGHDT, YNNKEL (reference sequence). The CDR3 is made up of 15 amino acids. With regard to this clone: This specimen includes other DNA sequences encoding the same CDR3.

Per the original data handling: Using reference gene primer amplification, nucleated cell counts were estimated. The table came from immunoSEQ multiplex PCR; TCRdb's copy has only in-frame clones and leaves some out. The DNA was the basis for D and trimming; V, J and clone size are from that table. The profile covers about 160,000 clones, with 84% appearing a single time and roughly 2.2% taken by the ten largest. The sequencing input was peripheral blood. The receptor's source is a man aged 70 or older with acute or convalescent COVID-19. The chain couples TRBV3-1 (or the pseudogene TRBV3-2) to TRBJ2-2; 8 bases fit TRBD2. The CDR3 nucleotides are TGTGCCAGCAGCCAATCGGGGGGGGGCACCGGGGAGCTGTTTTTT. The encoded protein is CASSQSGGGTGELFF.